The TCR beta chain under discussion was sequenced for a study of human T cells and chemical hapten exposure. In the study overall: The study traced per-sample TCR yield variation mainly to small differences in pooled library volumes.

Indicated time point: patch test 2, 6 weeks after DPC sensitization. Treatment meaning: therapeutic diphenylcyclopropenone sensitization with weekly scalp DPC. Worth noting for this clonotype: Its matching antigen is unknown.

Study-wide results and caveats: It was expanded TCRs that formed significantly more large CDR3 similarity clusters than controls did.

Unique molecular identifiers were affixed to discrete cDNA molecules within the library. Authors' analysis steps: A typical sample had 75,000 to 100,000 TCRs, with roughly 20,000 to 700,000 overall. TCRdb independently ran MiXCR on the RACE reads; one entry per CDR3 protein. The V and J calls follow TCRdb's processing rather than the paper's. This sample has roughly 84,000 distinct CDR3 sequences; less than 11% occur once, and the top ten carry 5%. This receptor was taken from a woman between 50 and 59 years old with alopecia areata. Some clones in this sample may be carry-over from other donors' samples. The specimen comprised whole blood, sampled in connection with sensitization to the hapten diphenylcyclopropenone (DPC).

The CDR3 spells CASSSRSGGSADTQYF. The DNA of the CDR3 is TGTGCCAGCAGCTCGCGCAGCGGGGGGAGCGCAGATACGCAGTATTTT. This sequence joins TRBV7-2 and TRBJ2-3; 9 nucleotides agree with TRBD2. J gave up 4 bases and V 4 bases, and 9 bases lay outside the gene matches. CDR1 is SGHTA and CDR2 is FQGNSA in the germline V gene. The CDR3 consists of 16 residues.